This T cell receptor beta chain was profiled in a study of T cell responses to AZD1222 COVID-19 vaccine. Profiling relied on immunoSEQ multiplex PCR, and the TCRdb table lists in-frame clones only, not all of them. The sample records roughly 97,000 clones, approximately 90% being singletons. Findings and limits, study-wide: Among the donors, most were white British and more were female, and clonal diversity was possibly underestimated. Mapped onto spike, vaccine-associated CD4 TCRs spanned it and were dominant at 160-218 and 743-854.

A note on this clone: The target antigen is unknown. No DNA is shown, since the ends of the CDR3 on it are uncertain; the CDR3 is the one TCRdb lists.

Counting both end residues, the CDR3 totals 14 amino acids. Per germline, CDR1 GTSNPN and CDR2 SVGIG (reference sequence). The clonotype originates from an adult in good health. This chain uses TRBV30 with TRBJ1-5. The specimen comprised peripheral blood, sampled on day 0 of AZD1222 vaccination. CDR3 sequence: CAWSPGPSISPSIF.